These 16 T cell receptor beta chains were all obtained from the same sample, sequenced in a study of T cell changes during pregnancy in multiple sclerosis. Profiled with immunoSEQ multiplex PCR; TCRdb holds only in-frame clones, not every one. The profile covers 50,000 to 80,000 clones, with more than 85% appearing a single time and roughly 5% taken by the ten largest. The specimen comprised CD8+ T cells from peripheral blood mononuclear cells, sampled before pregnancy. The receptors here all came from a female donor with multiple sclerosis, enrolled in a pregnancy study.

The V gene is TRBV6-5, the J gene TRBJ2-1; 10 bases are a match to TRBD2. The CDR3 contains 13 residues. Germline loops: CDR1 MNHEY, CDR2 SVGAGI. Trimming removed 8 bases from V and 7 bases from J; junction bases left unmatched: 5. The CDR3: CASAPSGGNEQFF. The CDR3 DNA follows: TGTGCCAGCGCTCCTAGCGGGGGAAATGAGCAGTTCTTC.

The CDR3 loop reads CASSLGGKEKLFF. DNA of the CDR3: TGTGCCAGCAGCTTAGGCGGGAAGGAAAAACTGTTTTTT. This chain joins TRBV13 and TRBJ1-4; D is unresolved. CDR1 and CDR2 from the germline V gene are PRHDT and FYEKMQ (reference sequence). The CDR3 runs 13 residues. V was cut by 0 bases and J by 8 bases, with 7 bases left in between. Using reference TRBV13 and TRBJ1-4 for the parts outside the CDR3, the full variable domain is AAGVIQSPRHLIKEKRETATLKCYPIPRHDTVYWYQQGPGQDPQFLISFYEKMQSDKGSIPDRFSAQQFSDYHSELNMSSLELGDSALYFCASSLGGKEKLFFGSGTQLSVL.

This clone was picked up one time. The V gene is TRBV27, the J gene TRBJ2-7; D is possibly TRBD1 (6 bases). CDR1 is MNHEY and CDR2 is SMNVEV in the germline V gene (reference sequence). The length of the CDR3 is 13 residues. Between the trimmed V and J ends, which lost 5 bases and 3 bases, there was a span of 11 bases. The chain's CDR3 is CASSPGHFYEQYF. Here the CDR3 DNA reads TGTGCCAGCAGTCCGGGACACTTCTACGAGCAGTACTTC.

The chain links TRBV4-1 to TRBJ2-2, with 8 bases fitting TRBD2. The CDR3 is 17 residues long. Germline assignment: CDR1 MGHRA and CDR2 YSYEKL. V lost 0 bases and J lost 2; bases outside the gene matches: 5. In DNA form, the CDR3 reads TGCGCCAGCAGCCAAGAAGGCGCGGGGGGTAACACCGGGGAGCTGTTTTTT. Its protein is CASSQEGAGGNTGELFF.

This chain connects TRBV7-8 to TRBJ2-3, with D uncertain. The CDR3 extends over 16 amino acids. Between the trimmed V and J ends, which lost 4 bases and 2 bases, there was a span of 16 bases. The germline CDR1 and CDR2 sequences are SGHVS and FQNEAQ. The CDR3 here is CASSSDSGLFTDTQYF. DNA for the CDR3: TGTGCCAGCAGCTCAGACTCCGGCCTTTTCACAGATACGCAGTATTTT.

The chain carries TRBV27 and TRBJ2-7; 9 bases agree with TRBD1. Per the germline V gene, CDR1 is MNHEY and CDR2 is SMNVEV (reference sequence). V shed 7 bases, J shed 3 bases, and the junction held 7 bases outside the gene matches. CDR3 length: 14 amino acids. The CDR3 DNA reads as TGTGCCAGCAAAATCGGGACAGGGCACTACGAGCAGTACTTC. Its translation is CASKIGTGHYEQYF.

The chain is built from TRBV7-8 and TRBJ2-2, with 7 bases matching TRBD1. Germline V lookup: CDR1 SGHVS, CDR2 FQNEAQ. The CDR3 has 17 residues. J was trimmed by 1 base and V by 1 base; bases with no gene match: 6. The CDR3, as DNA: TGTGCCAGCAGCTTAGTTGTGACAGGGAAGAACACCGGGGAGCTGTTTTTT. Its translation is CASSLVVTGKNTGELFF.

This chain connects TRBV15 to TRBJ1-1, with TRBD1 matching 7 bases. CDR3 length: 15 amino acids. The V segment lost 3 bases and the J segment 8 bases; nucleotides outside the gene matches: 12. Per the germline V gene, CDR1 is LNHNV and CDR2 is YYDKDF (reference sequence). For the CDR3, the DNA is TGTGCCACCAGCAGTGGGACAGACTTGGGCTCGGAAGCTTTCTTT. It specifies CATSSGTDLGSEAFF.

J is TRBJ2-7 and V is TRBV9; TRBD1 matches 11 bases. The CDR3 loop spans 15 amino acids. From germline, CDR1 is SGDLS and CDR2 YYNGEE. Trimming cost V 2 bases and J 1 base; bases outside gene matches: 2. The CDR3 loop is CASSVGTGGSYEQYF. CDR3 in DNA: TGTGCCAGCAGCGTCGGGACAGGGGGATCCTACGAGCAGTACTTC.

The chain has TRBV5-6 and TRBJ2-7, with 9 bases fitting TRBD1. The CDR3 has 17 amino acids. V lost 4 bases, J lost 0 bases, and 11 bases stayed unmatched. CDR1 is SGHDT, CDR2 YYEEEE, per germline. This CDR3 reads CASSVLTGTGSSYEQYF. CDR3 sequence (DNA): TGTGCCAGCAGCGTACTCACCGGGACAGGGAGCTCCTACGAGCAGTACTTC. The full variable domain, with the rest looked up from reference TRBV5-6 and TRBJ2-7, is DAGVTQSPTHLIKTRGQQVTLRCSPKSGHDTVSWYQQALGQGPQFIFQYYEEEERQRGNFPDRFSGHQFPNYSSELNVNALLLGDSALYLCASSVLTGTGSSYEQYFGPGTRLTVT.

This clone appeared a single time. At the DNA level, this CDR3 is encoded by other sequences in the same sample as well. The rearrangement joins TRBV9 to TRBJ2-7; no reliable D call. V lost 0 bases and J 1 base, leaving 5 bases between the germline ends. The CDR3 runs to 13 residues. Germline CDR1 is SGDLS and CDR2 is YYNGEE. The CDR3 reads CASSVDSSYEQYF. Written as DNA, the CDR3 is TGTGCCAGCAGCGTAGACAGTTCCTACGAGCAGTACTTC.

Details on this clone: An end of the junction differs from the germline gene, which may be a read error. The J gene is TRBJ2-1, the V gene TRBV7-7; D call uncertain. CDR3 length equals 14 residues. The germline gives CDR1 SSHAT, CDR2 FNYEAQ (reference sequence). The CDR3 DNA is TGTGCTAGCAGCTTAGATGTAGGCCCCGGGGAGCAGTTCTTC. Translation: CASSLDVGPGEQFF.

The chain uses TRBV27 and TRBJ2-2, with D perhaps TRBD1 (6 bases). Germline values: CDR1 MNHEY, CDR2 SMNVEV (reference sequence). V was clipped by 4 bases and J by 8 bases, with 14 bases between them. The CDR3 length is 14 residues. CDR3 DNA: TGTGCCAGCAGTTCGACAGGTCTGGGGGGGGAGCTGTTTTTT. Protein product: CASSSTGLGGELFF.

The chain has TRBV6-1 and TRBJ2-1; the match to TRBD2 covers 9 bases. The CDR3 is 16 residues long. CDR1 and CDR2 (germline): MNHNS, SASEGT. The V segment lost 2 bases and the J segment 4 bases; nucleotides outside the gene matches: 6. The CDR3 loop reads CASSESVAGEYNEQFF. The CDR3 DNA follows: TGTGCCAGCAGTGAATCAGTAGCGGGGGAGTACAATGAGCAGTTCTTC.

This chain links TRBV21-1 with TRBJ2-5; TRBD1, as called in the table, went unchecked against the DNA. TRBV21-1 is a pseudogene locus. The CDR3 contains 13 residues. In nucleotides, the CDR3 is TGTGCCAGCAGCAAAGGGGGCCAGGAGACCCAGTACTTC. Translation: CASSKGGQETQYF.

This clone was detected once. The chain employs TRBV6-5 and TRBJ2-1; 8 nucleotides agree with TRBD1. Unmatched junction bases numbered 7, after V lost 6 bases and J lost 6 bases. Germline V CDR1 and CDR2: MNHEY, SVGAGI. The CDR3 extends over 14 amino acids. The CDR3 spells CASSPGQGSNEQFF. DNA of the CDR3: TGTGCCAGCAGCCCCGGACAGGGTTCCAATGAGCAGTTCTTC.